This TCR beta chain was identified during a study of glioma-infiltrating T cells after dendritic cell vaccination (dated by TCRdb to 2016 to 2018). A note on the overall study: The cohort included around 15 glioblastoma patients drawn from Phase I and II dendritic cell vaccination trials, of whom 9 were newly diagnosed and 6 had recurrent disease. Patients received autologous tumor lysate-pulsed dendritic cell vaccination between about 2002 and 2013. The vaccine consisted of monocyte-derived dendritic cells cultured about 7 days with IL-4 and GM-CSF, then pulsed overnight with autologous tumor lysate. Tumor-infiltrating lymphocyte content was quantified and tumor and blood repertoires were compared in dendritic cell-vaccinated glioblastoma patients by deep sequencing of TCR beta CDR3 regions. Survival after dendritic cell vaccination was correlated with TCR sequencing metrics, such as TIL content and the overlap between tumor and blood repertoires. Patients received three intradermal dendritic cell vaccine injections at biweekly intervals in the arm below the axilla. The investigation overall reported the following: The cohort was small and heterogeneous, and full blood and tumor sets were available for few patients, with initial-recurrent tumor pairs available for even fewer patients. The three-group TCR overlap response model was described as speculative and requiring prospective validation. TCR clonality showed no direct relationship with survival, which suggests that a diverse polyclonal response may be important. After dendritic cell vaccination, a higher estimated pretreatment TIL content predicted longer time to progression and longer overall survival.

Patients were selected for having adequate residual fresh-frozen tumor tissue and more than two years of available survival data. An isocitrate dehydrogenase mutation was not carried by any of the glioblastoma patients, although molecular status was otherwise variable. PBMC were collected before vaccination, two weeks after the third vaccination, and at tumor progression if tumor progression occurred. The Qiagen DNeasy Blood extraction Kit was used for extraction of genomic DNA. The immunoSEQ assay amplified TCRB CDR3 regions from approximately 2 micrograms of genomic DNA, or from all available DNA when less than that amount was available. The multiplex PCR employed 60 forward primers targeting TCR V beta segments and 13 reverse primers targeting J beta segments. Synthetic control templates were spiked into each sample at limiting dilution to estimate reads per starting template. Sequencing produced 87 bp reads on the Illumina HiSeq System. The authors processed their data as follows. To remove PCR and sequencing errors, closely related sequences were merged with a nearest neighbor algorithm. TCR overlap was defined as the percentage of unique tumor TCR beta sequences that were also present in the same patient's peripheral blood. TCRdb mirrors the immuneACCESS table, restricted to in-frame sequences. Some clones are absent from its copies; in checked studies, under half trace to an unresolved V gene, and the reason for the others is unknown. V, J and clone size were drawn from that table, and D and trimming were deduced from the DNA. In all, the sample holds about 92,000 clones, and around 84% of those were seen once. Of the sample, approximately 15% is held by the ten largest clones.

Worth noting for this clone: No cognate antigen has been identified for it. Base qualities are missing; no much larger clone stands one base away.

The source was blood, collected before dendritic cell vaccination. The origin of this receptor is a human donor with glioblastoma.

The nucleotides read TGTGCCAGCAGGGACTACATGAGGGAGCAGTACTTC. This yields the protein CASRDYMREQYF. The rearrangement joined TRBV2 to TRBJ2-7; the D region possibly corresponds to TRBD2 (6 bases align). Sequences SNHLY (CDR1) and FYNNEI (CDR2) are obtained from the germline V gene. V gives up 6 bases and J gives up 7 bases, and the segment between their germline ends measures 13 bases. The CDR3 runs 12 residues from the cysteine to the phenylalanine. The entry retains the CDR3 DNA only, 36 bases that are in frame from base 1.